A selection of T cell receptor beta chains follows, all from one sample in a study of cytomegalovirus exposure and HLA in healthy donors. Clones were sequenced by immunoSEQ multiplex PCR, and TCRdb holds only the in-frame ones, with some missing. The table records under 130,000 clones, around 80% of them present only once. The specimen was PBMCs. The receptors derive from a female donor in good health and CMV-seropositive. The CDR3 runs from the conserved cysteine through the conserved F or W. D genes are given only for firm matches. Expanded clones are given a class, and other clones once, few, many or no size at all.

>TRBD1|few|TRBJ1-1|TRBV6-1
CASSDRPGTGFFAAEAFF
TGTGCCAGCAGTGACCGCCCGGGGACAGGGTTCTTTGCAGCTGAAGCTTTCTTT
>TRBD1|-|TRBJ1-2|TRBV14
CASSHPSGDSRVDNYGYTF
TGTGCCAGCAGCCATCCCAGTGGGGACAGCCGTGTCGATAACTATGGCTACACCTTC
>TRBD1|-|TRBJ2-5|TRBV5-1
CASSLWDSQETQYF
TGCGCCAGCAGCCTGTGGGACAGCCAAGAGACCCAGTACTTC
>TRBD1|-|TRBJ1-2|TRBV30
CAWTPQGVYGYTF
TGTGCCTGGACTCCACAGGGGGTCTATGGCTACACCTTC
>-|-|TRBJ1-3|TRBV4-2
CASSQDWAGSSGNTIYF
TGTGCCAGCAGCCAAGATTGGGCAGGTTCCTCTGGAAACACCATATATTTT
>-|-|TRBJ1-2|TRBV5-3
CARSLSRREVANYGYTF
TGTGCCAGAAGCTTGTCCCGGAGGGAAGTTGCTAACTATGGCTACACCTTC
>TRBD2|-|TRBJ2-7|TRBV19
CASSIGTTGYEQYF
TGTGCCAGTAGTATCGGGACTACAGGCTACGAGCAGTACTTC
>TRBD1|-|TRBJ1-1|TRBV6-6
CASRTGGVAFF
TGTGCCAGCAGAACAGGGGGCGTGGCTTTCTTT
>-|-|TRBJ2-2|TRBV27
CASSFRPGRTGELFF
TGTGCCAGCAGTTTCCGCCCGGGAAGAACCGGGGAGCTGTTTTTT
>TRBD1|-|TRBJ1-2|TRBV6-5
CASSLDRAGSGYTF
TGTGCCAGCAGCTTGGACAGGGCCGGTAGTGGCTACACCTTC
>-|-|TRBJ2-5|TRBV7-2
CASSFDWRETQYF
TGTGCCAGCAGCTTTGACTGGAGGGAGACCCAGTACTTC
>TRBD1|-|TRBJ1-2|TRBV7-9
CSSSVQGEATF
TGTTCCAGCAGCGTCCAGGGGGAGGCCACCTTC
>TRBD1|few|TRBJ1-5|TRBV12-5
CASGLARDRVNQPQHF
TGTGCTAGTGGTTTGGCCCGGGACAGGGTGAATCAGCCCCAGCATTTT
>-|-|TRBJ2-1|TRBV30
CAWSRDLYNEQFF
TGTGCCTGGAGTCGGGACTTATACAATGAGCAGTTCTTC
>-|-|TRBJ1-3|TRBV18
CASSPAEGVVGNTIYF
TGTGCCAGCTCACCAGCAGAGGGGGTCGTCGGAAACACCATATATTTT
>TRBD2|-|TRBJ2-5|TRBV19
CASSPLAGAVWMETQYF
TGTGCCAGTAGTCCGCTAGCGGGAGCCGTGTGGATGGAGACCCAGTACTTC